The text below deals with one TCR beta chain. No antigen is known for it. This sample was included in a study of T cells in Graves' hyperthyroidism and ophthalmopathy. Germline V lookup: CDR1 MDHEN, CDR2 SYDVKM. The CDR3 consists of 16 residues. Trimming cost V 5 bases and J 6 bases, with 20 bases left between them. Overall study results and limits: The authors' 13 V-J model separated ophthalmopathy from stable hyperthyroidism.

The investigators amplified TCR beta CDR3 regions from RNA transcripts. With the HTBI primer set, the TCR CDR3 went through a first round of RT-PCR. TCRdb recomputed calls from the multiplex PCR reads with MiXCR, one row per CDR3 protein. The table shows more than 300,000 distinct CDR3 sequences, with around 14% occurring only once. The chain has TRBV28 and TRBJ1-5; no definite D call. This sequence originates from a woman aged 25 to 39 with Graves' hyperthyroidism. Sequencing used blood. CDR3 residues: CASSLTPRTTGQPQHF. DNA of the CDR3: TGTGCCAGCAGTCTCACCCCAAGGACGACGGGTCAGCCCCAGCATTTT.